The rows below give T cell receptor beta chains drawn from one sample of a study of shared clonotypes between healthy human individuals. The method was immunoSEQ multiplex PCR; TCRdb's version includes in-frame clones alone and lacks a portion of them. The sample shows over 850,000 clones, around three quarters of them seen only once. Sequenced input: memory CD4+ T cells from PBMCs. The source of these receptors is a man between 18 and 29 years old in good health. Some clones in this sample may be carry-over from other donors' samples. CDR3s include the opening cysteine and the closing phenylalanine or tryptophan. A D gene is named only where the DNA matches it firmly. A clone size is listed for some rows: how often the clone was seen (once, few, many), or a class if it is expanded.

D gene	J gene	V gene	clone size	CDR3 DNA	CDR3 protein
.	TRBJ2-7	TRBV5-1	.	TGCGCCAGCAGAGGCAGCCCCTACGAGCAGTACTTC	CASRGSPYEQYF
.	TRBJ2-5	TRBV9	.	TGTGCCAGCAGCAGAGGACCGACAGACCACAAGACCCAGTACTTC	CASSRGPTDHKTQYF
.	TRBJ2-2	TRBV7-3	.	TGTGCCAGCAGCGCAAACAGGGCTACCGGGGAGCTGTTTTTT	CASSANRATGELFF
TRBD1	TRBJ1-1	TRBV30	few	TGTGCCCACCGGACAGGGGCTAACACTGAAGCTTTCTTT	CAHRTGANTEAFF
.	TRBJ1-1	TRBV28	.	TGTGCCAGCAGTTTAAGACAGTTAGAAGCTTTCTTT	CASSLRQLEAFF
.	TRBJ2-3	TRBV30	.	TGTGCCTGGAGTGACACAGACACAGATACGCAGTATTTT	CAWSDTDTDTQYF
.	TRBJ1-5	TRBV27	.	TGTGCCAGCAGTATGAGCAATCAGCCCCAGCATTTT	CASSMSNQPQHF
TRBD2	TRBJ2-1	TRBV5-1	few	TGCGCCAGCAGCTTGGCTCGGTGGACTAGCGGCTACAATGAGCAGTTCTTC	CASSLARWTSGYNEQFF
.	TRBJ1-4	TRBV15	.	TGTGCCACCAGCAGAGATAAAACCGGGGCTAATGAAAAACTGTTTTTT	CATSRDKTGANEKLFF
.	TRBJ1-1	TRBV15	once	TGTGCCACCAGCAGAGATCGGTACACTGAAGCTTTCTTT	CATSRDRYTEAFF
.	TRBJ2-7	TRBV11-2	.	TGTGCCAGCAGCTTCTCAGGTGCCTACGAGCAGTACTTC	CASSFSGAYEQYF
.	TRBJ2-3	TRBV6-6	.	TGTGCCAGCAGTTATCTGAGTAGGTGGGATACGCAGTATTTT	CASSYLSRWDTQYF
.	TRBJ2-7	TRBV28	.	TGTGCCAGCAGTCTACCCCAGGGCCTCGAGCAGTACTTC	CASSLPQGLEQYF
.	TRBJ1-4	TRBV5-1	.	TGCGCCAGCAGCTTGGCCCCAGGGGTGGGTGAAAAACTGTTTTTT	CASSLAPGVGEKLFF
.	TRBJ2-1	TRBV6-6	once	TGTGCCAGCAGTTATGGGGGGTACAATGAGCAGTTCTTC	CASSYGGYNEQFF
.	TRBJ2-5	TRBV30	.	TGTGCCTGGAGATCTGGGAGGGGGGAGACCCAGTACTTC	CAWRSGRGETQYF
.	TRBJ1-5	TRBV10-1	.	TGCGCCCGAGAATGTAGGAGACCTTATAGCAATCAGCCCCAGCATTTT	CARECRRPYSNQPQHF
.	TRBJ1-1	TRBV6-6	.	TGTGCCAGCAGTTACTCGACAGGTGTTAACACTGAAGCTTTCTTT	CASSYSTGVNTEAFF
.	TRBJ2-4	TRBV9	.	TGTGCCAGCAGCGTAGGGCAGGGGACCGAAATTCAGTACTTC	CASSVGQGTEIQYF
.	TRBJ2-3	TRBV7-3	few	TGTGCCAGCAGCTTAGACCTACGCACAGATACGCAGTATTTT	CASSLDLRTDTQYF
TRBD1	TRBJ2-2	TRBV7-2	.	TGTGCCAGCAGCTTACAGGGGGTGGGCACCGGGGAGCTGTTTTTT	CASSLQGVGTGELFF
.	TRBJ2-5	TRBV2	.	TGTGCCAGCAGTGATGTGGGCGGTGAGACCCAGTACTTC	CASSDVGGETQYF
.	TRBJ2-3	TRBV9	.	TGTGCCAGCAGCGTCAGCACAGATACGCAGTATTTT	CASSVSTDTQYF
.	TRBJ2-1	TRBV2	.	TGTGCCAGCAGTGTCTGGGAGCAGTTCTTC	CASSVWEQFF
.	TRBJ2-7	TRBV10-3	once	TGTGCCATCAGTGAGTATAAGGGCGCCAGCGGGCCTTCCTACGAGCAGTACTTC	CAISEYKGASGPSYEQYF
.	TRBJ1-1	TRBV5-8	few	TGTGCCAGCACTCAACCTATGAACACTGAAGCTTTCTTT	CASTQPMNTEAFF
.	TRBJ1-1	TRBV4-3	many	TGCGCCAGCAGCCCGGGGCGAGCGGGGGTGACGATAGACATGAACACTGAAGCTTTCTTT	CASSPGRAGVTIDMNTEAFF
TRBD2	TRBJ2-7	TRBV27	.	TGTGCCAGCAGTTTTCGACTTAGAGGACTAGCGGACACCTACGAGCAGTACTTC	CASSFRLRGLADTYEQYF
.	TRBJ2-2	TRBV2	.	TGTGCCAGCAGTGATGACGGTAGAAACACCGGGGAGCTGTTTTTT	CASSDDGRNTGELFF
.	TRBJ2-3	TRBV5-4	.	TGTGCCAGCAGCTCTGTGGAGGGCACAGGCACAGATACGCAGTATTTT	CASSSVEGTGTDTQYF
TRBD2	TRBJ2-5	TRBV6-1	.	TGTGCCAGCAGTGCCGGGACTAGCGGGAGGGGCGAGACCCAGTACTTC	CASSAGTSGRGETQYF
.	TRBJ2-1	TRBV10-3	.	TGTGCCATCAGTGAGTCGGGAGTCTACAATGAGCAGTTCTTC	CAISESGVYNEQFF
.	TRBJ2-2	TRBV19	.	TGTGCCAGTAGTATTTCGACTTCGAACACCGGGGAGCTGTTTTTT	CASSISTSNTGELFF
TRBD1	TRBJ2-5	TRBV4-1	.	TGCGCCAGCAGCCGACAGGGGGTGGGGGAGACCCAGTACTTC	CASSRQGVGETQYF
TRBD2	TRBJ2-5	TRBV9	once	TGTGCCAGCAGCGTAGGGGACTACCCCCAAGAGACCCAGTACTTC	CASSVGDYPQETQYF
TRBD1	TRBJ2-1	TRBV5-1	.	TGCGCCAGCAGCGAAACAGGGGTCTCCTACAATGAGCAGTTCTTC	CASSETGVSYNEQFF
.	TRBJ1-4	TRBV5-1	.	TGCGCCAGCAGCTTCGGGGGGTCGGATGAAAAACTGTTTTTT	CASSFGGSDEKLFF
.	TRBJ1-2	TRBV29-1	.	TGCAGCGTTACCATGCTCGTGGCCCGGGACTATGGCTACACCTTC	CSVTMLVARDYGYTF
TRBD1	TRBJ2-1	TRBV7-9	.	TGTGCCAGCAGCCCGGGACAGATCTACAATGAGCAGTTCTTC	CASSPGQIYNEQFF
TRBD2	TRBJ2-1	TRBV28	.	TGTGCCAGCAGTTTAATAGCGGGAGGGGTCCGGGAGCGTCGGGAGCAGTTCTTC	CASSLIAGGVRERREQFF
.	TRBJ2-7	TRBV28	few	TGTGCCAGTCAGGAATTTAAGGGAGTTAGCGGAGCCTCCTACGAGCAGTACTTC	CASQEFKGVSGASYEQYF
.	TRBJ2-7	TRBV28	.	TGTGCCAGCGGCGACTTAAAGGGGAGTGCCCGGGAGGAGCAGTACTTC	CASGDLKGSAREEQYF
.	TRBJ1-3	TRBV18	many	TGTGCCAGCTCACCAAGGGGATCAGTTGGAAACACCATATATTTT	CASSPRGSVGNTIYF
TRBD1	TRBJ1-1	TRBV25-1	once	TGTGCCAGCAGACCAGACCCGGGACAGGGGAACACTGAAGCTTTCTTT	CASRPDPGQGNTEAFF
TRBD2	TRBJ2-3	TRBV30	.	TGTGCCTGGAGTACCCCGAGGACTAGCGGGAGGGGAGGCACAGATACGCAGTATTTT	CAWSTPRTSGRGGTDTQYF
.	TRBJ2-1	TRBV5-1	many	TGCGCCAGCAGCTTGGCACCAGGGGGGCGGACTAGGAGCTACAATGAGCAGTTCTTC	CASSLAPGGRTRSYNEQFF
TRBD1	TRBJ2-7	TRBV6-1	once	TGTGCCAGCAGCTCGTACAGGGGCTCCTACGAGCAGTACTTC	CASSSYRGSYEQYF
.	TRBJ1-2	TRBV5-1	.	TGCGCCAGCAGCCCACAGGGCGTCCTTAACTATGGCTACACCTTC	CASSPQGVLNYGYTF
.	TRBJ1-1	TRBV30	few	TGTGCCTGGAGTGAAACAGGGTCGTGGACTGAAGCTTTCTTT	CAWSETGSWTEAFF
.	TRBJ1-1	TRBV30	.	TGTGCCTGGAGTGTAGGTCCGAACACTGAAGCTTTCTTT	CAWSVGPNTEAFF
.	TRBJ1-1	TRBV4-2	.	TGTGCCAGCAGCCCCTCGGTCCTACTACCTCCTTTCTTT	CASSPSVLLPPFF